Following are 12 T cell receptor beta chains from one sample sequenced in a study of blood T cell repertoires in COVID-19. Produced via immunoSEQ multiplex PCR; TCRdb's table is partial and in-frame only. Among about 120,000 clones listed, 78% were seen once. The sequenced sample consisted of peripheral blood. The receptors come from a man between 65 and 80 years old with acute or convalescent COVID-19.

This clone was detected once. The rearrangement uses TRBV5-1 and TRBJ1-2, with a weak D call TRBD1 (6 bases). Per the germline V gene, CDR1 is SGHRS and CDR2 is YFSETQ. The CDR3 loop spans 13 amino acids. V was trimmed by 1 base and J by 6 bases, leaving 10 bases between them. The CDR3 loop is CASSLTGWDGYTF. Here the CDR3 DNA reads TGCGCCAGCAGCTTGACAGGGTGGGATGGCTACACCTTC. The whole variable domain, filled in from reference TRBV5-1 and TRBJ1-2, reads KAGVTQTPRYLIKTRGQQVTLSCSPISGHRSVSWYQQTPGQGLQFLFEYFSETQRNKGNFPGRFSGRQFSNSRSEMNVSTLELGDSALYLCASSLTGWDGYTFGSGTRLTVV.

The chain has TRBV9 and TRBJ2-5; no reliable D call. The CDR3 covers 13 residues. The germline V and J ends were trimmed by 4 bases and 0 bases, with 7 bases remaining between them. Per germline, CDR1 SGDLS and CDR2 YYNGEE. CDR3: CASSSLHQETQYF. As DNA, the CDR3 is TGTGCCAGCAGCAGCCTCCACCAAGAGACCCAGTACTTC. Filled out from reference TRBV9 and TRBJ2-5, the complete variable domain reads DSGVTQTPKHLITATGQRVTLRCSPRSGDLSVYWYQQSLDQGLQFLIQYYNGEERAKGNILERFSAQQFPDLHSELNLSSLELGDSALYFCASSSLHQETQYFGPGTRLLVL.

The chain has TRBV29-1 and TRBJ1-1; D gene ambiguous. The V gene's germline CDR1 is SQVTM and CDR2 ANQGSEA. This CDR3 comprises 12 residues. Trimming pared 6 bases from V and 3 bases from J, leaving 11 bases between. CDR3 DNA sequence: TGCAGCGTGGGTTTTACAGACACTGAAGCTTTCTTT. It codes for CSVGFTDTEAFF.

This chain uses TRBV4-1 with TRBJ2-3; TRBD2 agrees at 10 bases. The CDR3 is 20 residues long. V lost 2 bases, J lost 0 bases, and 14 bases stayed unmatched. Germline loops: CDR1 MGHRA, CDR2 YSYEKL. Here the CDR3 DNA reads TGCGCCAGCAGCCAAAGCATAGGAGCGGGGGGGTATTCTAGCACAGATACGCAGTATTTT. Amino acids: CASSQSIGAGGYSSTDTQYF.

J is TRBJ1-3 and V is TRBV11-3; the D is unclear. Germline-derived CDR1 and CDR2 are SGHNT and YENEEA. V lost 2 bases and J 2 bases, leaving 4 bases between the germline ends. The CDR3 runs to 13 residues. The CDR3 sequence: CASSLNTGNTIYF. The CDR3 DNA is TGTGCCAGCAGCTTAAACACTGGAAACACCATATATTTT. Based on the CDR3 plus reference TRBV11-3 and TRBJ1-3, the full variable domain is EAGVVQSPRYKIIEKKQPVAFWCNPISGHNTLYWYLQNLGQGPELLIRYENEEAVDDSQLPKDRFSAERLKGVDSTLKIQPAELGDSAVYLCASSLNTGNTIYFGEGSWLTVV.

This chain uses TRBV9 with TRBJ2-1, with D possibly being TRBD1 (5 bases). The ends were cut back, 0 bases at V and 7 bases at J, with 8 bases in the middle. Germline V gene data show CDR1 as SGDLS and CDR2 as YYNGEE. The CDR3 covers 13 residues. In nucleotides, the CDR3 is TGTGCCAGCAGCGTAGTAGGGGCGAATGAGCAGTTCTTC. Translation: CASSVVGANEQFF. Supplemented by reference TRBV9 and TRBJ2-1, the full variable domain reads DSGVTQTPKHLITATGQRVTLRCSPRSGDLSVYWYQQSLDQGLQFLIQYYNGEERAKGNILERFSAQQFPDLHSELNLSSLELGDSALYFCASSVVGANEQFFGPGTRLTVL.

The chain couples TRBV5-8 to TRBJ2-5, with TRBD1 identical over 7 bases. Germline-derived CDR1 and CDR2 are SGHTS and YDEGEE. The trim removed 4 bases at V and 2 bases at J, leaving 8 bases unmatched. CDR3 size: 15 residues. The CDR3 sequence: CASSVTGTPQETQYF. DNA for the CDR3: TGTGCCAGCAGCGTGACAGGGACCCCTCAAGAGACCCAGTACTTC.

The rearrangement links TRBV7-2 to TRBJ1-1; maybe TRBD1 (6 bases). This CDR3 has 14 amino acids. Germline loops: CDR1 SGHTA, CDR2 FQGNSA. V was shortened by 1 base and J by 4 bases, with 10 bases between the two germline ends. The CDR3 reads CASSLDNRVTEAFF. The CDR3 DNA reads as TGTGCCAGCAGCTTAGATAACAGGGTCACTGAAGCTTTCTTT.

The chain links TRBV7-3 to TRBJ2-3; D is possibly TRBD2 (6 bases). The CDR3 runs to 14 residues. Germline V lookup: CDR1 SGHTA, CDR2 FQGTGA. The ends were cut back, 5 bases at V and 2 bases at J, with 11 bases in the middle. The CDR3 here is CASSPPGATDTQYF. Here the CDR3 DNA reads TGTGCCAGCAGCCCCCCGGGAGCCACAGATACGCAGTATTTT.

The CDR3 loop is CASSLLRGGQETQYF. CDR3 in DNA: TGCGCCAGCAGCCTCTTGCGGGGGGGGCAAGAGACCCAGTACTTC. This chain links TRBV5-1 with TRBJ2-5, with 9 bases matching TRBD2. The CDR3 is 15 residues long. V was clipped by 4 bases and J by 2 bases; unmatched bases: 6. Germline values: CDR1 SGHRS, CDR2 YFSETQ. The full variable domain, its missing parts supplied by reference TRBV5-1 and TRBJ2-5, is KAGVTQTPRYLIKTRGQQVTLSCSPISGHRSVSWYQQTPGQGLQFLFEYFSETQRNKGNFPGRFSGRQFSNSRSEMNVSTLELGDSALYLCASSLLRGGQETQYFGPGTRLLVL.

This clone was counted at least ten times. The CDR3 loop reads CATSDFTSLTQYF. In DNA form, the CDR3 reads TGTGCCACCAGTGATTTTACTAGCCTTACGCAGTATTTT. The gene calls are TRBV24-1 and TRBJ2-3; D may be TRBD2 (6 bases). CDR3 length: 13 amino acids. Per germline, CDR1 KGHDR and CDR2 SFDVKD. Trimming stripped 1 base from V and 8 bases from J, with 9 bases between.

The gene calls are TRBV15 and TRBJ1-1, with no clear D. The CDR3 is made up of 14 amino acids. Germline V gene lookup returns CDR1 LNHNV and CDR2 YYDKDF (reference sequence). V dropped 0 bases and J dropped 1 base, with 6 bases sitting between them. This CDR3 is CATSRESGNTEAFF. Written as DNA, the CDR3 is TGTGCCACCAGCAGAGAATCAGGGAACACTGAAGCTTTCTTT.